Given below is one TCR beta chain in context. Its antigen is not known. This sample was included in a study of vaccination effects on CD4 cells after COVID-19. Background on the study: Everyone in the study got two shots of either the BNT162b2 or mRNA-1273 vaccine. General study points: Cross-reactivity with common cold coronaviruses was shown by only 1 of 255 vaccine-induced clones in healthy vaccinees.

The repertoire was sequenced with immunoSEQ multiplex PCR; TCRdb's copy has only in-frame clones and lacks some. The table shows 25,000 to 30,000 clones, with about 81% occurring only once. This CDR3 is built from 17 residues. V gave up 0 bases and J gave up 0 bases, with 9 bases separating them. Looked up from germline, CDR1 is LNHDA and CDR2 is SQIVND (reference sequence). Before sequencing took place, the ViraFEST assay used viral peptide pools to expand antigen-specific CD4+ T cells. Subsequent to 10 days of culture, CD4+ T cells were isolated. Neither prior SARS-CoV-2 infection nor positive nucleocapsid antibodies were present in the vaccine recipients. IL-2 medium took the place of half the medium on both days 3 and 7.

This sequence originates from a human donor who received a COVID-19 vaccine. This chain links TRBV19 with TRBJ2-6; D uncertain. Sequenced material: CD4+ T cells from PBMCs cultured with SARS-CoV-2 spike peptides, taken before COVID-19 vaccination. The CDR3 nucleotides are TGTGCCAGTAGTATAGAGAAGGGAACCTCTGGGGCCAACGTCCTGACTTTC. It translates to CASSIEKGTSGANVLTF.